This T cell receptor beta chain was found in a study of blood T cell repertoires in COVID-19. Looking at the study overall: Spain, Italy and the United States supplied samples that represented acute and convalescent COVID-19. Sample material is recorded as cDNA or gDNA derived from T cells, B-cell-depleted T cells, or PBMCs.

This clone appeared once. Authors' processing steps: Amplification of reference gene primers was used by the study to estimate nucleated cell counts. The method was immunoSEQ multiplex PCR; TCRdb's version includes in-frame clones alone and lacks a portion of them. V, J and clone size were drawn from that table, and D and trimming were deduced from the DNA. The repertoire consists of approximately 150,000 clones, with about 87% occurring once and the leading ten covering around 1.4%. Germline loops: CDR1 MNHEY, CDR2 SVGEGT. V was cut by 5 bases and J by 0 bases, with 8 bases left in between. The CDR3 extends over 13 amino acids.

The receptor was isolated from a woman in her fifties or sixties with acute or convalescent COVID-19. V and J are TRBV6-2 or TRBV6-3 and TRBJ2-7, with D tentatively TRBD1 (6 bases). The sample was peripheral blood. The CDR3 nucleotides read TGTGCCAGCAGTACAGGGTTCTCCTACGAGCAGTACTTC. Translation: CASSTGFSYEQYF.